This record covers a single T cell receptor beta chain. Its target is not known. The CDR3 carries no conserved terminal phenylalanine or tryptophan, so it likely arises from a read error. The DNA is left out, because the CDR3 cannot be placed on it with certainty; the CDR3 is given as TCRdb lists it. The record originates from a study of glioma-infiltrating T cells. Broader study findings: Tissue and blood shared very few CDR3 sequences. Tissue-blood divergence was below expectation in non-neoplastic patients, above in gliomas.

Amplification of TCR alpha and beta CDR3 regions from RNA used iRepertoire nested multiplex PCR. For one-step reverse transcription and amplification, about 85-400 ng of tissue mRNA or PBMC total RNA was used. TCRdb itself ran the multiplex PCR reads through MiXCR, one entry per CDR3 protein. Here the sample spans 100,000 to 150,000 distinct CDR3 sequences, around a quarter being singletons. Germline loops: CDR1 DFQATT, CDR2 SNEGSKA (reference sequence). Ends included, the CDR3 has 13 residues. The J gene is TRBJ2-1, the V gene TRBV20-1; the D call of TRBD2 is as the table states it, not checked on the DNA. The sequenced material came from glioma tissue, nonneoplastic brain tissue, or PBMCs (not recorded which). The TCR comes from a human donor with low-grade glioma or glioblastoma, undergoing nonglioma brain surgery, or in good health (not recorded which). The CDR3 loop reads CSAAGPPNNEKFL.